The 20 T cell receptor beta chains presented below share a single source sample, sequenced in a study of shared clonotypes between healthy human individuals. The naive CD8 subset, CD45RO-negative cells positively selected for CCR7, excluded terminally differentiated effector memory CD45RA+ cells. This table comes from immunoSEQ multiplex PCR, and its TCRdb copy is limited to in-frame clones, with some not included. The sample has millions of clones, less than 95% seen once. Sequenced sample: naive CD8+ T cells sorted from blood. Every receptor here comes from a man between 18 and 29 years old in good health.

The V gene is TRBV2, the J gene TRBJ1-3; D is undetermined. Per germline, CDR1 SNHLY and CDR2 FYNNEI. The ends were cut back, 0 bases at V and 1 base at J, with 7 bases in the middle. The CDR3 is 15 residues long. DNA of the CDR3: TGTGCCAGCAGTGAAGCGTGGCAGTCTGGAAACACCATATATTTT. This gives the protein CASSEAWQSGNTIYF.

V is TRBV6-1 and J is TRBJ2-1, with 10 bases matching TRBD1. The V gene's germline CDR1 is MNHNS and CDR2 SASEGT. Unmatched junction bases numbered 2, after V lost 2 bases and J lost 4 bases. This CDR3 comprises 15 residues. CDR3 loop: CASSERGQGYNEQFF. The CDR3 region has the DNA TGTGCCAGCAGTGAACGGGGACAGGGGTACAATGAGCAGTTCTTC.

The chain employs TRBV7-9 and TRBJ1-4; unclear D gene. Trimming shortened V by 0 bases and J by 4 bases, and 9 bases separated the two germline ends. This CDR3 comprises 15 residues. Germline V lookup: CDR1 SEHNR, CDR2 FQNEAQ (reference sequence). DNA for the CDR3: TGTGCCAGCAGCTTAGCTGCCGGAGTTAATGAAAAACTGTTTTTT. This codes for CASSLAAGVNEKLFF.

The genes are TRBV19 and TRBJ1-5; D not resolved. The V end was cut by 5 bases, the J end by 0 bases, with 23 bases between. The CDR3 length is 19 residues. Germline CDR1 is LNHDA and CDR2 is SQIVND (reference sequence). The CDR3 protein is CASSALYVGSGYSNQPQHF. The CDR3 region has the DNA TGTGCCAGTAGTGCTCTATACGTAGGATCCGGATATAGCAATCAGCCCCAGCATTTT.

The chain links TRBV2 to TRBJ1-3, with 10 nucleotides matching TRBD1. The CDR3 has 13 amino acids. V was pared by 8 bases and J by 8 bases, with 6 bases of the junction left unmatched. The V gene's germline CDR1 is SNHLY and CDR2 FYNNEI. CDR3 bases: TGTGCCAGCGGCGGGACAGGGGTTGACACCATATATTTT. Residues: CASGGTGVDTIYF.

This clone was counted a single time. At the DNA level, this CDR3 is encoded by other sequences in the same sample as well. The J gene is TRBJ2-7, the V gene TRBV7-9; 8 bases fit TRBD1. The CDR3 is 15 residues long. The V segment lost 3 bases and the J segment 3 bases; nucleotides outside the gene matches: 7. From germline, CDR1 is SEHNR and CDR2 FQNEAQ (reference sequence). CDR3: CASSLGGTGFYEQYF. The CDR3 DNA sequence: TGTGCCAGCAGCTTGGGTGGGACAGGTTTCTACGAGCAGTACTTC.

J is TRBJ2-1 and V is TRBV2; 9 bases are shared with TRBD2. Germline assignment: CDR1 SNHLY and CDR2 FYNNEI. J was trimmed by 6 bases and V by 8 bases; bases with no gene match: 11. The CDR3 runs 15 residues. The CDR3 region is CASLGVAGAPNEQFF. CDR3 nucleotide sequence: TGTGCCAGCCTGGGGGTAGCGGGGGCCCCCAATGAGCAGTTCTTC.

The chain links TRBV5-1 to TRBJ2-7; D gene unclear. This CDR3 region has 15 residues. CDR1 is SGHRS, CDR2 YFSETQ, per germline. The V and J ends lost 3 bases and 2 bases respectively, with 15 bases between them. CDR3 in amino acids: CASSSYPLTTYEQYF. The CDR3 nucleotides read TGCGCCAGCAGCTCTTACCCGCTGACAACCTACGAGCAGTACTTC.

The chain is built from TRBV7-9 and TRBJ1-6; D is unclear. Germline CDR1 is SEHNR and CDR2 is FQNEAQ (reference sequence). V dropped 5 bases and J dropped 3 bases, with 14 bases sitting between them. The CDR3 runs to 16 residues. The CDR3 coding sequence is TGTGCCAGCAGCCTCACCGCGGTATACTATAATTCACCCCTCCACTTT. Translating it yields CASSLTAVYYNSPLHF.

The chain recombines TRBV27 with TRBJ1-2; possible D gene TRBD1, 6 bases. Trimming stripped 2 bases from V and 7 bases from J, with 20 bases between. Germline loops: CDR1 MNHEY, CDR2 SMNVEV (reference sequence). The CDR3 contains 16 residues. For the CDR3, the DNA is TGTGCCAGCAGTTTAATCCCCCCCGGACAGACGAGTGGCTACACCTTC. It codes for CASSLIPPGQTSGYTF.

This clone was picked up one time. The rearrangement uses TRBV6-4 and TRBJ2-3, with a possible D match to TRBD1 (7 bases). Germline assignment: CDR1 MRHNA and CDR2 SNTAGT. V was clipped by 2 bases and J by 4 bases, with 16 bases between them. This CDR3 is 16 amino acids long. CDR3 in DNA: TGTGCCAGCAGTGACGCTTCAGGGGGAGGTCCAGATACGCAGTATTTT. This codes for CASSDASGGGPDTQYF.

The chain links TRBV19 to TRBJ2-7, with D tentatively TRBD1 (6 bases). Germline V CDR1 and CDR2: LNHDA, SQIVND (reference sequence). The CDR3 consists of 14 residues. The ends were cut back, 8 bases at V and 1 base at J, with 15 bases in the middle. The CDR3, as DNA: TGTGCCAGTGCCTCAGCGACAGGATCCTACGAGCAGTACTTC. This translates into CASASATGSYEQYF. Full variable domain (missing parts from reference TRBV19 and TRBJ2-7): DGGITQSPKYLFRKEGQNVTLSCEQNLNHDAMYWYRQDPGQGLRLIYYSQIVNDFQKGDIAEGYSVSREKKESFPLTVTSAQKNPTAFYLCASASATGSYEQYFGPGTRLTVT.

The chain recombines TRBV9 with TRBJ2-2, with TRBD1 matching 7 bases. The CDR3 has 14 amino acids. V was clipped by 6 bases and J by 1 base; unmatched bases: 3. CDR1 and CDR2 (germline): SGDLS, YYNGEE. The CDR3 DNA is TGTGCCAGCAACGGACAGGAGAACACCGGGGAGCTGTTTTTT. Protein: CASNGQENTGELFF.

V gene TRBV6-6 combines with J gene TRBJ1-5; a possible D gene is TRBD1 (5 bases). This CDR3 contains 15 residues. V was pared by 10 bases and J by 2 bases, with 18 bases between. CDR1 and CDR2 from the germline V gene are MNHNY and SVGAGI (reference sequence). CDR3: CAIQPSREGNQPQHF. DNA for the CDR3: TGTGCCATCCAACCGTCCAGGGAAGGCAATCAGCCCCAGCATTTT.

The J gene is TRBJ2-5, the V gene TRBV4-3; D is perhaps TRBD1 (6 bases). The germline V and J ends were trimmed by 0 bases and 2 bases, with 13 bases remaining between them. Germline CDR1 LGHNA, CDR2 YSLEER. The CDR3 is made up of 16 amino acids. CDR3 protein: CASSQDNGQLQETQYF. CDR3 nucleotide sequence: TGCGCCAGCAGCCAAGATAATGGACAGCTTCAAGAGACCCAGTACTTC.

The genes are TRBV27 and TRBJ2-7, with 13 nucleotides matching TRBD2. Germline CDR1 MNHEY, CDR2 SMNVEV (reference sequence). This CDR3 has 15 amino acids. Trimming took 5 bases from V and 6 from J; bases not matched to a gene: 7. The CDR3 region has the DNA TGTGCCAGCAGTGTCGGACTAGCGGGAGTAGGCGAGCAGTACTTC. Its translation is CASSVGLAGVGEQYF.

The chain uses TRBV6-5 and TRBJ2-7, with a possible D match to TRBD2 (6 bases). V lost 2 bases to trimming and J lost 2 bases, with 13 bases between them. This CDR3 has 15 amino acids. Per the germline V gene, CDR1 is MNHEY and CDR2 is SVGAGI. The CDR3 sequence is CASSYVTAGTYEQYF. In DNA form, the CDR3 reads TGTGCCAGCAGTTACGTAACGGCGGGGACCTACGAGCAGTACTTC.

The gene calls are TRBV9 and TRBJ2-1; D unclear. Germline V gene sequence: CDR1 SGDLS, CDR2 YYNGEE. The V end was cut by 0 bases, the J end by 8 bases, with 15 bases between. The CDR3 is 15 amino acids. The CDR3 reads CASSVETGKSHEQFF. In DNA form, the CDR3 reads TGTGCCAGCAGCGTAGAAACTGGAAAATCCCATGAGCAGTTCTTC.

The V gene is TRBV13, the J gene TRBJ2-7; TRBD2 matches at 12 bases. Looked up from germline, CDR1 is PRHDT and CDR2 is FYEKMQ (reference sequence). Losses at the gene ends were 2 bases for V and 3 bases for J; bases not matched to a gene: 2. The length of the CDR3 is 15 residues. CDR3 in DNA: TGTGCCAGCAGCTTACGACTAGCGGGGGTCTACGAGCAGTACTTC. This sequence encodes CASSLRLAGVYEQYF.

The chain recombines TRBV10-3 with TRBJ2-7; D is unclear. The CDR3 consists of 13 residues. Trimming took 8 bases from V and 2 from J, leaving 13 bases between them. Germline V gives CDR1 ENHRY, CDR2 SYGVKD. The CDR3 reads CAIGLGHPYEQYF. Written as DNA, the CDR3 is TGTGCCATCGGGCTCGGCCATCCCTACGAGCAGTACTTC.